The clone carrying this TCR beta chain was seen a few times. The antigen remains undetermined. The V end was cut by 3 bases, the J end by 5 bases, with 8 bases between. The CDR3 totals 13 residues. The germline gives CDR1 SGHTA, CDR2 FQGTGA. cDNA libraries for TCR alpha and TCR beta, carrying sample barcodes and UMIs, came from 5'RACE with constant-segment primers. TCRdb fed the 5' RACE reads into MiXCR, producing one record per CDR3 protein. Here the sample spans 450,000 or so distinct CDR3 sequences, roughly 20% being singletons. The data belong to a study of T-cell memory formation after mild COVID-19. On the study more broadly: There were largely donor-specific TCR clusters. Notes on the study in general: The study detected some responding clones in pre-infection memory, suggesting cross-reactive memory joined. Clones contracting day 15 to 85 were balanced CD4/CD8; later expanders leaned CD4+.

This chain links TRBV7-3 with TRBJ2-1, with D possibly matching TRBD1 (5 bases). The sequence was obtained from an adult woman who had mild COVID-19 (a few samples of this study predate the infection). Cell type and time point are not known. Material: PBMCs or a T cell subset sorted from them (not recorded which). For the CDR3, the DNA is TGTGCCAGCAGCTTCGGACAACACAATGAGCAGTTCTTC. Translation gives CASSFGQHNEQFF.